This T cell receptor beta chain was found in a study of blood T cell repertoires in COVID-19 (dated by TCRdb to the early 2020s). For context, the study as a whole: Collaborator samples came from the United States, Italy and Spain and covered acute and convalescent phases of COVID-19. The material from the prospective study consisted of cDNA or gDNA derived from T cells, B-cell-depleted T cells, or PBMCs. Deeply sampled blood TCRbeta repertoires from subjects exposed to, actively infected with, or recovered from COVID-19 were included in the dataset. The repertoires were released in a freely available public database intended as a resource for research on the immune response to SARS-CoV-2. The samples were drawn from two sources: the first 160 participants of the ongoing ImmuneRACE study, and approximately 1,300 subjects contributed by 6 global collaborators. The sample metadata nearly always contained a de-identified subject ID, COVID-19 status, age in years and sex. Where available, HLA class I and class II types were obtained from metadata supplied by the sample provider rather than from assay-based typing. Results and caveats for the whole study, not just this receptor: How much clinical and demographic metadata was included differed by source and by participant, and the metadata was provided uncurated.

TCRbeta CDR3 regions were amplified from genomic DNA using the immunoSEQ Assay, a bias-controlled multiplex PCR. The study's processing was this. The number of nucleated cells in each sample was estimated from the amplification of reference gene primers within the assay. Sequence reads were collapsed and filtered to measure the absolute abundance of every unique TCRbeta CDR3 rearrangement. For each sample, productive Simpson clonality was calculated as the square root of Simpson's diversity index across productive rearrangements. Entries here come from immuneACCESS through TCRdb and include only in-frame sequences with V and J called. Some clones fail to appear in such tables; in the studies checked, an unresolved V gene covers under half of the shortfall, and the cause of the remainder is unknown. Clonal size and the V and J genes are those of that table, whereas D and trimming came from the DNA. This sample is represented by some 130,000 clones; over 85% of them were singletons. 3.5% to 5% of the sample is held by the ten biggest clonotypes.

Via the germline V gene, CDR1 is ENHRY and CDR2 SYGVKD. Including cysteine and phenylalanine, the CDR3 has 12 amino acids. Kept here is only the CDR3 DNA, which spans 36 bases and is read in frame from base 1. The junction shows trimming of 10 bases on V and 3 bases on J, plus 12 bases between the germline ends. One collaborating source in Seattle enrolled patients during active infection and followed them longitudinally through the course of disease. Each collaborating institution followed its own protocols to collect whole blood in K2EDTA tubes. Collaborator samples were shipped for TCRbeta analysis as frozen whole blood, isolated PBMCs, or DNA extracted from either sample type. On this clone itself: The antigen this receptor binds is unknown. Per-base qualities were not stored, and no clone one base away is much larger.

Recombination linked TRBV10-3 to TRBJ2-5; the D gene remains uncertain. The receptor's source is a man in his 60s with COVID-19, enrolled during active disease. Sequencing was carried out using peripheral blood. The DNA sequence reads TGTGCCACCGGTCTCCGGGAAGAGACCCAGTACTTC. Its protein is CATGLREETQYF.